Listed below are T cell receptor beta chains from one sample, sequenced in a study of T cell changes during pregnancy in multiple sclerosis. Only in-frame clones appear in the TCRdb table, and some are missing; sequencing was by immunoSEQ multiplex PCR. The table lists 90,000 to 130,000 clones, 92% of them singletons. Specimen: peripheral blood, collected in the third trimester of pregnancy. The receptors were gathered from a female donor with multiple sclerosis, enrolled in a pregnancy study. CDR3s include the opening cysteine and the closing phenylalanine or tryptophan. A D gene is named only where the DNA matches it firmly. Clone size is shown for a subset of rows, as once, few, many or a class of expanded clone.

j_gene | d_gene | abundance | v_gene | CDR3nt | CDR3aa
TRBJ1-5 | TRBD1 | . | TRBV6-6 | TGTGCCAGCAGCTTCGGACAGGGTAGTCAGCCCCAGCATTTT | CASSFGQGSQPQHF
TRBJ1-1 | . | . | TRBV7-2 | TGTGCCAGCAGCTGGGGGGGGGCTTTTACTGAAGCTTTCTTT | CASSWGGAFTEAFF
TRBJ2-7 | . | . | TRBV28 | TGTGCCAGCAAGGCAGGTTACTACGAGCAGTACTTC | CASKAGYYEQYF
TRBJ2-2 | . | once | TRBV9 | TGTGCCAGCAGCGTCACTTCAAGGACACACACCGGGGAGCTGTTTTTT | CASSVTSRTHTGELFF
TRBJ1-4 | . | . | TRBV5-1 | TGCGCCAGCAGCTTGGACGGACAGAGTAATGAAAAACTGTTTTTT | CASSLDGQSNEKLFF
TRBJ1-2 | . | . | TRBV9 | TGTGCCAGCAGCGTAGGGGCAGGCGCATATCCTAACTATGGCTACACCTTC | CASSVGAGAYPNYGYTF
TRBJ1-1 | . | . | TRBV28 | TGTGCCAGCTCGTATCTCGTGAACACTGAAGCTTTCTTT | CASSYLVNTEAFF
TRBJ2-1 | TRBD2 | . | TRBV29-1 | TGCAGCGCGCGGGAGGCACCGCACAATGAGCAGTTCTTC | CSAREAPHNEQFF
TRBJ2-5 | TRBD1 | once | TRBV6-6 | TGTGCCAGCAGTCCCGCTATGTCAGGGGGCCGAGAGACCCAGTACTTC | CASSPAMSGGRETQYF
TRBJ2-7 | TRBD2 | . | TRBV19 | TGTGCCAGTCGGTTGGCGGGAGGGCACGAGCAGTACTTC | CASRLAGGHEQYF
TRBJ1-1 | TRBD1 | . | TRBV29-1 | TGCAGCGTCGGGGACAGGAGGACTGAAGCTTTCTTT | CSVGDRRTEAFF
TRBJ1-4 | . | . | TRBV6-1 | TGTGCCAGCAGGGTGACAGGCCAAAATGAAAAACTGTTTTTT | CASRVTGQNEKLFF
TRBJ2-1 | . | once | TRBV19 | TGTGCCAGTAGTCCCTCCGCGGGCAGGGGCAATGAGCAGTTCTTC | CASSPSAGRGNEQFF
TRBJ2-2 | . | . | TRBV7-9 | TGTGCCAGCAGCTCCCAGGGGACCGGGGAGCTGTTTTTT | CASSSQGTGELFF
TRBJ2-1 | TRBD2 | . | TRBV2 | TGTGCCAGCAGGCGGACTAGCGGGGTTTACAATGAGCAGTTCTTC | CASRRTSGVYNEQFF
TRBJ1-1 | . | . | TRBV30 | TGTGCCTGGAGTGGAGAGGTTTACACTGAAGCTTTCTTT | CAWSGEVYTEAFF
TRBJ2-7 | . | . | TRBV10-3 | TGTGCCATCAGTGGAACAGGGTACCCTACCTACGAGCAGTACTTC | CAISGTGYPTYEQYF
TRBJ1-1 | . | . | TRBV5-1 | TGCGCCAGCAGCTTTGGCCTAGGTCAGGCTACGGGGACTGAAGCTTTCTTT | CASSFGLGQATGTEAFF
TRBJ2-3 | . | . | TRBV2 | TGTGCCAGCAGGAGTCGGGTTTCGGGTCTTGTTAGCACAGATACGCAGTATTTT | CASRSRVSGLVSTDTQYF
TRBJ2-1 | TRBD1 | . | TRBV19 | TGTGCCAGTAGTCCGGACAGGGAATATGAGCAGTTCTTC | CASSPDREYEQFF
TRBJ1-4 | TRBD1 | . | TRBV27 | TGTGCCAGCAGCCCAGGGCTGGGACAGGGGGCCGGAGAAAAACTGTTTTTT | CASSPGLGQGAGEKLFF
TRBJ1-1 | . | . | TRBV30 | TGTGCTTTTAGAGGTGGGAACACTGAAGCTTTCTTT | CAFRGGNTEAFF
TRBJ2-1 | . | . | TRBV2 | TGTGCCAGCGGGGGACTCCCCGGGGCCCACAATGAGCAGTTCTTC | CASGGLPGAHNEQFF
TRBJ2-7 | TRBD1 | . | TRBV5-6 | TGTGCCAGCAGCAGAGAACAAGGGACAGCGCAGTACTTC | CASSREQGTAQYF
TRBJ2-5 | TRBD1 | . | TRBV6-6 | TGTGCCAGCAGTTATTCGACAGGGGCCCACGGAGAGACCCAGTACTTC | CASSYSTGAHGETQYF
TRBJ1-2 | . | . | TRBV29-1 | TGCAGCGCCGACAGCCTGTCCTATGGCTACACCTTC | CSADSLSYGYTF
TRBJ2-2 | . | . | TRBV4-2 | TGTGCCAGCAGCCAAATAGCGGCGACCAGGGAGCTGTTTTTT | CASSQIAATRELFF
TRBJ1-5 | . | . | TRBV2 | TGTGCCAGCAGTGAACGGAGTGGATATCAGCCCCAGCATTTT | CASSERSGYQPQHF
TRBJ1-6 | . | few | TRBV2 | TGTGCCAGCAGTGAGGGCAGACATTCACCCCTCCACTTT | CASSEGRHSPLHF
TRBJ1-1 | . | . | TRBV5-6 | TGTGCCAGCAGCTCGTGGAACACTGAAGCTTTCTTT | CASSSWNTEAFF
TRBJ1-2 | TRBD1 | . | TRBV6-5 | TGTGCCAGCAGTTATATCCCCGGGACAGTCTATGGCTACACCTTC | CASSYIPGTVYGYTF
TRBJ2-7 | . | . | TRBV6-5 | TGTGCCAGCAGTTACTCGAAAGCGGTGGAGCAGTACTTC | CASSYSKAVEQYF
TRBJ1-4 | . | . | TRBV5-8 | TGTGCCAGCAGCTTCGGTGCCTACTTAAATAATGAAAAACTGTTTTTT | CASSFGAYLNNEKLFF
TRBJ2-5 | . | . | TRBV7-8 | TGTGCCAGCAGCGTTGACAGTCAAGAGACCCAGTACTTC | CASSVDSQETQYF
TRBJ2-3 | . | . | TRBV5-1 | TGCGCCAGCAGTTCTACTGCCCGCACAGATACGCAGTATTTT | CASSSTARTDTQYF
TRBJ1-2 | . | . | TRBV7-3 | TGTGCCAGCAGCTTAAGCGGTCCACCTACTAACTATGGCTACACCTTC | CASSLSGPPTNYGYTF
TRBJ2-2 | . | . | TRBV29-1 | TGCAGCGTTGAAGGTCGGGGCGGAGGGGACACCGGGGAGCTGTTTTTT | CSVEGRGGGDTGELFF
TRBJ1-4 | TRBD1 | . | TRBV15 | TGTGCCACCAGCGGCGGACAGGGAGTTGAAAAACTGTTTTTT | CATSGGQGVEKLFF